The source of this T cell receptor (beta chain) is a study of blood T cell repertoires in COVID-19. Overall study: Acute and convalescent COVID-19 samples came from the United States, Italy and Spain. Sources were T cells, B-cell-depleted T cells, or PBMCs; the material itself was cDNA or gDNA.

Authors' methods: The assay estimated nucleated cells by amplifying reference gene primers. The repertoire was sequenced with immunoSEQ multiplex PCR; TCRdb's copy has only in-frame clones and lacks some. V, J and clone size derive from that table, while D and trimming were established from the DNA sequence. Of about 190,000 clones in the sample, roughly 80% were seen once. The receptor's source is a man aged 60 to 75 with acute or convalescent COVID-19. Sequencing was performed on peripheral blood.

This CDR3 reads CASSNPTVNHIEVHF. CDR3 in DNA: TGCGCCAGCAGCAACCCGACAGTGAACCATATTGAGGTCCACTTT. The chain has TRBV4-1 and TRBJ1-6; TRBD1 is a possible D gene (5 bases). CDR1 and CDR2 (germline): MGHRA, YSYEKL. V was shortened by 5 bases and J by 17 bases, with 25 bases between the two germline ends. CDR3 length: 15 residues.